This note documents a single TCR beta chain sequence. Its specificity is unknown. The data derive from a study of CD8+ T cells in alopecia areata. About the research overall: Treatment ran 6 to 18 months, with 6 months of follow-up afterward. Study-level results: Scalp clonality decreased significantly with tofacitinib, and so did expanded CD8+ clones among the top 100. While tofacitinib was given, many expanded lesional clones persisted in scalp and blood.

Treatment denoted: oral pan-JAK inhibitor, 5-10 mg twice daily. Alopecia areata patients had lesional scalp punch biopsies and peripheral blood taken from them. cDNA prepared by RNA extraction and subsequent reverse transcription served as the template for sequencing. Sequencing was performed with immunoSEQ multiplex PCR; in TCRdb, only in-frame clones are kept and a portion is missing. The repertoire holds about 210,000 clones, with less than 65% as singletons. The V and J ends lost 5 bases and 0 bases respectively, with 16 bases between them. This CDR3 comprises 15 residues. CDR1 and CDR2 from the germline V gene are SQVTM and ANQGSEA.

The chain combines TRBV29-1 with TRBJ1-2; weak D call: TRBD1 (6 bases). This receptor was taken from a human donor with alopecia areata. This specimen was CD4+ T cells sorted from blood, taken at week 4, from a patient treated with tofacitinib. The CDR3 nucleotides are TGCAGCGTTCGGGGCAGGGGTATTTCTAACTATGGCTACACCTTC. Protein sequence: CSVRGRGISNYGYTF.